This TCR beta chain was captured by sequencing in a study of response to subunit inactivated influenza vaccine. The CDR3 runs 14 residues. V shed 3 bases, J shed 4 bases, and the junction held 2 bases outside the gene matches. Germline CDR1 ENHRY, CDR2 SYGVKD. TCRdb reanalysed the RT-PCR reads using MiXCR and keeps one entry per CDR3 protein. The sample lists more than 500,000 distinct CDR3 sequences, around 10% occurring once. These records were also assigned to another study, of T cells expressing NK-cell markers. That work adds: The authors made TCR beta cDNA libraries by 5'RACE template switching. This switching added a universal primer site and UMIs.

The specimen was PBMCs from blood, collected on the day of vaccination. The genes are TRBV10-3 and TRBJ2-7; 11 bases map to TRBD2. This TCR was sampled from a man in his fifties who received an inactivated influenza vaccine. For the CDR3, the DNA is TGTGCCATCAGTGATAGCGGGGGGGCTTACGAGCAGTACTTC. It yields the protein CAISDSGGAYEQYF.